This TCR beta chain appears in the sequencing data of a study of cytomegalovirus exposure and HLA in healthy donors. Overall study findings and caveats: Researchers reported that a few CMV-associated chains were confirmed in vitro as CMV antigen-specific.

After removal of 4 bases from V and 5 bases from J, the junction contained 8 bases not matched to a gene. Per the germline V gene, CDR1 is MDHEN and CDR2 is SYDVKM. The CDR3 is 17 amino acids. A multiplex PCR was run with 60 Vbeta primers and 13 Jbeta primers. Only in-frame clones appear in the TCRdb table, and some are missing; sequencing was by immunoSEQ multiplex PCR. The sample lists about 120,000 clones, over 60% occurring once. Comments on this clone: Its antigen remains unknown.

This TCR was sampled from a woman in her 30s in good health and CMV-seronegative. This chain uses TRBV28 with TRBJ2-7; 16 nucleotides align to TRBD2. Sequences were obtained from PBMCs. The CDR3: CASSWGLAGGPGDEQYF. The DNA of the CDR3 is TGTGCCAGCAGTTGGGGACTAGCGGGAGGGCCTGGGGACGAGCAGTACTTC.